This TCR beta chain originates from a study of T cell responses to AZD1222 COVID-19 vaccine. Study background: Investigators merged groups given second doses at roughly 4 or roughly 12 weeks. Findings and caveats of the study: Epitopes outside B.1.351 and B.1.1.7 mutated regions reportedly drew nearly half of spike TCRs. Vaccine-associated CD4 TCRs spanned spike, dominant at 160-218 and 743-854. Once two AZD1222 doses were given, Spike-specific TCR breadth and depth went up.

V was trimmed by 4 bases and J by 0 bases, leaving 10 bases between them. Looked up from germline, CDR1 is SQVTM and CDR2 is ANQGSEA. CDR3 length equals 14 residues. Assay used: immunoSEQ multiplex PCR; TCRdb lists only in-frame clones, some missing. The sample records roughly 160,000 clones, around 94% being singletons. Points on this clone: What it binds is unknown.

This sequence joins TRBV29-1 and TRBJ1-3; D remains ambiguous. The input for sequencing was peripheral blood, taken on day 0 of AZD1222 vaccination. The TCR originated in an adult in good health. The CDR3 spells CSVVPFTSGNTIYF. The CDR3 nucleotides read TGCAGCGTTGTCCCCTTTACCTCTGGAAACACCATATATTTT.